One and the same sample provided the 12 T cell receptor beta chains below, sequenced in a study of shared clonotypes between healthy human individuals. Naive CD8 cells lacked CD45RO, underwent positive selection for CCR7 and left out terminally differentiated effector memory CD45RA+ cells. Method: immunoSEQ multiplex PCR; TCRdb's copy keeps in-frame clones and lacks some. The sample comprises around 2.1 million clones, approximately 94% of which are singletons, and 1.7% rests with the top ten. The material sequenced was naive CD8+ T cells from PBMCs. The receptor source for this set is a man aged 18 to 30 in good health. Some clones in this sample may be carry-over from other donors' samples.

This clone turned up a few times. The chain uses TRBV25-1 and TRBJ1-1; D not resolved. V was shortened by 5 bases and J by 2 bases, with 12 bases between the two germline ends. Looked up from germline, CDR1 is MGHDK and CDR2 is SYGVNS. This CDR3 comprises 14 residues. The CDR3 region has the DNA TGTGCCAGCAGTCCACGGGCCTTAAACACTGAAGCTTTCTTT. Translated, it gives CASSPRALNTEAFF.

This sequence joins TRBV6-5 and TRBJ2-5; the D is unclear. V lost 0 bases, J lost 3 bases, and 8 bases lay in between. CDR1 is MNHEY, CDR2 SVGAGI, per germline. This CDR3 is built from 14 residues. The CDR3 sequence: CASSYSSREETQYF. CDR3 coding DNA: TGTGCCAGCAGTTACTCGAGTAGGGAAGAGACCCAGTACTTC.

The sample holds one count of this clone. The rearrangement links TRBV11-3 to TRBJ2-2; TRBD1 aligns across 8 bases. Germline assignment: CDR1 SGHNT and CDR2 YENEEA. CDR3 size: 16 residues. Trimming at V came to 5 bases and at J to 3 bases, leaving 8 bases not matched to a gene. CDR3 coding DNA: TGTGCCAGCAGCCCAAGACAGGGGCTAGACACCGGGGAGCTGTTTTTT. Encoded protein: CASSPRQGLDTGELFF.

Here the CDR3 DNA reads TGTGCCAGTAGTATAGGTCTCATTGGGGCGGATAATAACTATGGCTACACCTTC. This gives the protein CASSIGLIGADNNYGYTF. This chain links TRBV19 with TRBJ1-2; a possible D gene is TRBD1 (5 bases). The CDR3 spans 18 residues. The V end was cut by 1 base, the J end by 1 base, with 19 bases between. CDR1 and CDR2 (germline): LNHDA, SQIVND (reference sequence).

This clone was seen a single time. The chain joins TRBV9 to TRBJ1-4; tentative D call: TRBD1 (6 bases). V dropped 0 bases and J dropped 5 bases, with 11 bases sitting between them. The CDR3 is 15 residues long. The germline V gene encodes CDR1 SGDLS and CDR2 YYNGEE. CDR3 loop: CASSVGGTWNEKLFF. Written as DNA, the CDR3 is TGTGCCAGCAGCGTAGGGGGGACATGGAATGAAAAACTGTTTTTT.

This chain's CDR3 is CASSKISGRESYEQYF. The CDR3 DNA reads TGTGCCAGCAGCAAGATTAGCGGGAGGGAATCCTACGAGCAGTACTTC. V is TRBV21-1 and J is TRBJ2-7; the table's D gene call, TRBD2, was not cross checked with the DNA. TRBV21-1 is tagged as a pseudogene. The CDR3 loop spans 16 amino acids.

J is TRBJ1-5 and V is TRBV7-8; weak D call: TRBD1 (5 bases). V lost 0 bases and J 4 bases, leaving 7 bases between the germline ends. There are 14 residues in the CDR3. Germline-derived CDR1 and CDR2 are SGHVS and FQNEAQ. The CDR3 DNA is TGTGCCAGCAGCTTAGCTGGGGGGAATCAGCCCCAGCATTTT. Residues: CASSLAGGNQPQHF.

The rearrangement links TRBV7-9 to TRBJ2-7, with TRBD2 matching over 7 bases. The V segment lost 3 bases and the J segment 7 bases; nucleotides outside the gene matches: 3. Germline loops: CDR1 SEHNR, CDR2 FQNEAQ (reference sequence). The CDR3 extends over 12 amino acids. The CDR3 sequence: CASSFTRGEQYF. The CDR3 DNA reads TGTGCCAGCAGCTTTACGCGGGGGGAGCAGTACTTC.

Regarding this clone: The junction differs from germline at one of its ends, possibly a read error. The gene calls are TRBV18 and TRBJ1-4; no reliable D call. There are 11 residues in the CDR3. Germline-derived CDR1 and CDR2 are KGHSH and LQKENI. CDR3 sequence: CASSEDQKVFF. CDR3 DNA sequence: TGTGCCAGCTCAGAAGACCAAAAAGTGTTTTTT.

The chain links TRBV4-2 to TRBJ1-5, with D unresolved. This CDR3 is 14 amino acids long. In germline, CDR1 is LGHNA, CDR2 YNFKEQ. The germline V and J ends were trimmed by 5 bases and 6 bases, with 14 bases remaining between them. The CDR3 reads CASSARRAGQPQHF. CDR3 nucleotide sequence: TGTGCCAGCAGCGCAAGGCGGGCTGGTCAGCCCCAGCATTTT.

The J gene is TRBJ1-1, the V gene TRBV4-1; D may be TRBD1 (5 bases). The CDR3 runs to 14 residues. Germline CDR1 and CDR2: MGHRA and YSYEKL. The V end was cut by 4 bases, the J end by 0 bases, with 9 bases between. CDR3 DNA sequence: TGCGCCAGCAGCCCGGGACTACTGAACACTGAAGCTTTCTTT. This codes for CASSPGLLNTEAFF.

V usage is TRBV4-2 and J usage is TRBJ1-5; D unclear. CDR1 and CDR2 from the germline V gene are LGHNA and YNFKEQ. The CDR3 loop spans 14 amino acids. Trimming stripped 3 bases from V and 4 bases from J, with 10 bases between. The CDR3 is CASSHPGHNQPQHF. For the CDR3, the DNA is TGTGCCAGCAGCCACCCGGGCCATAATCAGCCCCAGCATTTT.